The 15 T cell receptor beta chains below were found in one sample sequenced in a study of T cells in women clearing cervical HPV infection. The method was immunoSEQ multiplex PCR; TCRdb's version includes in-frame clones alone and lacks a portion of them. The sample is made up of about 40,000 clones, and the top ten hold around 7% of it. Sequenced sample: blood buffy coat. These receptor sequences come from a woman aged 18-69 years with a cervical HPV16 infection that either progressed to CIN3+ or cleared (not recorded which).

With regard to this clone: The read comes to an end 3 residues before the CDR3 does, leaving the germline J gene to fill in the end. This sample includes further DNA sequences coding for the same CDR3. The rearrangement uses TRBV19 and TRBJ1-3, with D possibly matching TRBD1 (5 bases). The ends were cut back, 6 bases at V and 1 base at J, with 13 bases in the middle. Germline V gives CDR1 LNHDA, CDR2 SQIVND (reference sequence). This CDR3 contains 15 residues. The CDR3 here is CASRGLYRSGNTIYF. The CDR3 bases that were read are TGTGCCAGTAGGGGACTCTACCGGTCTGGAAACACC.

On this clone: From the germline J gene comes the end of the CDR3, since the read stops 3 residues before it. V is TRBV29-1 and J is TRBJ1-1, with 9 bases identical to TRBD1. The ends lost 6 bases at V and 5 bases at J; junction bases unmatched: 10. The CDR3 runs 14 residues. Looked up from germline, CDR1 is SQVTM and CDR2 is ANQGSEA. CDR3 bases read: TGCAGCGTGCGCGGGACAGGGCCTTTTACTGAA. Protein product: CSVRGTGPFTE. The CDR3 as a whole reads CSVRGTGPFTEAFF.

With respect to this clone: The read halts 3 residues ahead of the CDR3 end, with the missing end drawn from the germline J gene. The rearrangement joins TRBV29-1 to TRBJ1-1, with 9 bases aligning to TRBD1. From germline, CDR1 is SQVTM and CDR2 ANQGSEA. The CDR3 sequence is 12 residues long. The chain's CDR3 is CSVQTGGLEAFF. The part of the CDR3 DNA that was read is TGCAGCGTCCAGACAGGGGGACTCGAA.

Regarding this clone: The missing CDR3 end, 3 residues past where the read stops, is filled in from the germline J gene. The chain carries TRBV20-1 and TRBJ2-5; TRBD1 agrees at 7 bases. The CDR3 contains 15 residues. V shed 6 bases and J 5 bases; nucleotides not matched to a gene: 15. Germline loops: CDR1 DFQATT, CDR2 SNEGSKA (reference sequence). CDR3 sequence: CSARTTDRVGETQYF. CDR3 DNA (partial): TGCAGTGCCCGCACTACTGACAGGGTAGGGGAGACC.

With regard to this clone: The read ends 3 residues before the CDR3 terminus; that terminus is restored from the germline J gene. The J gene is TRBJ1-1, the V gene TRBV5-1; D is perhaps TRBD1 (6 bases). Germline V gives CDR1 SGHRS, CDR2 YFSETQ. CDR3 size: 14 residues. Trimming pared 1 base from V and 7 bases from J, leaving 14 bases between. The sequenced CDR3 bases are TGCGCCAGCAGCTTGATAAGGCAGGGGAATGAA. Translation: CASSLIRQGNE. The whole CDR3 is CASSLIRQGNEAFF.

A word on this clone: The read gets to within 3 residues of the CDR3 end, and the germline J gene fills in the rest. The gene calls are TRBV5-1 and TRBJ2-1; TRBD2 matches 10 bases. Germline V gene data show CDR1 as SGHRS and CDR2 as YFSETQ. Trimming took 4 bases from V and 7 from J; bases not matched to a gene: 14. This CDR3 region has 17 residues. The sequenced CDR3 bases are TGCGCCAGCAGCCCCCTAATGGCTAGCGGGAGAAGTAATGAG. Protein: CASSPLMASGRSNE. The entire CDR3 is CASSPLMASGRSNEQFF.

On this clone: The CDR3 goes on 3 residues after the read ends, and that part is filled in from the germline J gene. The rearrangement links TRBV19 to TRBJ2-2; 9 bases align to TRBD1. This CDR3 has 17 residues. Trimming cost V 1 base and J 7 bases; bases outside gene matches: 10. Germline V CDR1 and CDR2: LNHDA, SQIVND (reference sequence). CDR3 sequence: CASSIGRTGAPRGELFF. Partial CDR3 DNA: TGTGCCAGTAGTATAGGGAGGACAGGGGCCCCGCGCGGGGAG.

Comment on this clone: Sequencing ends 3 residues short of the CDR3 end; the germline J gene provides the rest. This chain links TRBV12-3 or TRBV12-4 with TRBJ2-7; 8 bases match TRBD1. The ends lost 4 bases at V and 5 bases at J; junction bases unmatched: 7. This CDR3 spans 14 amino acids. The part of the CDR3 DNA that was read is TGTGCCAGCAGTTACTGGGGACAGGAGAACGAG. Amino acids: CASSYWGQENE. The entire CDR3 protein reads CASSYWGQENEQYF.

CDR3 region: CSVAGDRLSRQAFF. The part of the CDR3 DNA that was read is TGCAGTGTGGCCGGAGACCGCCTTTCCAGGCAA. The chain employs TRBV20-1 and TRBJ1-1; D gene ambiguous. The read comes to an end 3 residues before the CDR3 does, leaving the germline J gene to fill in the end. The V gene's germline CDR1 is DFQATT and CDR2 SNEGSKA (reference sequence). This CDR3 has 14 residues.

A note on this clone: The sequence runs out 3 residues before the end of the CDR3; the remainder is reconstructed from the germline J gene. This chain uses TRBV20-1 with TRBJ1-1, with D tentatively TRBD1 (5 bases). The CDR3 sequence is 12 residues long. V lost 3 bases and J lost 5, with 10 bases in between. Germline V lookup: CDR1 DFQATT, CDR2 SNEGSKA (reference sequence). The covered CDR3 bases are TGCAGTGCTAGGGGGCGAGGGACTGAA. It translates to CSARGRGTE. The full CDR3 protein is CSARGRGTEAFF.

A remark on this clone: The sequence runs out 3 residues before the end of the CDR3; the remainder is reconstructed from the germline J gene. V gene TRBV5-1 combines with J gene TRBJ2-7, with 13 bases lining up with TRBD2. Germline values: CDR1 SGHRS, CDR2 YFSETQ. The CDR3 totals 15 residues. V lost 4 bases and J lost 4; bases outside the gene matches: 5. The CDR3 sequence: CASSPGLAGVYEQYF. The sequenced part of the CDR3 DNA is TGCGCCAGCAGCCCCGGACTAGCGGGAGTTTACGAG.

With respect to this clone: Read data end 3 residues before the CDR3 end; the end is taken from the germline J gene. V is TRBV11-2 and J is TRBJ2-1; D remains unclear. Trimming pared 5 bases from V and 2 bases from J, leaving 10 bases between. The germline CDR1 and CDR2 sequences are SGHAT and FQNNGV. CDR3 length: 14 residues. The CDR3 region is CASSPTLAYNEQFF. The DNA read from the CDR3 is TGTGCCAGCAGCCCTACGCTAGCCTACAATGAG.

Note on this clone: The read finishes 3 residues shy of the CDR3 end, and the germline J gene is used to complete it. The rearrangement links TRBV13 to TRBJ1-2; TRBD1 matches at 10 bases. Trimming cost V 5 bases and J 0 bases; bases outside gene matches: 3. Per germline, CDR1 PRHDT and CDR2 FYEKMQ (reference sequence). CDR3 length: 15 residues. Partial CDR3 DNA: TGTGCCAGCAGCATCGGACAGGGGGCTAACTATGGC. Its protein product is CASSIGQGANYG. The full CDR3 protein reads CASSIGQGANYGYTF. The full variable domain, completed using reference TRBV13 and TRBJ1-2, is AAGVIQSPRHLIKEKRETATLKCYPIPRHDTVYWYQQGPGQDPQFLISFYEKMQSDKGSIPDRFSAQQFSDYHSELNMSSLELGDSALYFCASSIGQGANYGYTFGSGTRLTVV.

Concerning this clone itself: Sequencing ends 3 residues short of the CDR3 end; the germline J gene provides the rest. The chain recombines TRBV12-3 or TRBV12-4 with TRBJ2-3; TRBD1 agrees at 8 bases. The trim removed 7 bases at V and 2 bases at J, leaving 5 bases unmatched. This CDR3 contains 14 residues. The CDR3 loop is CASNQGAHTDTQYF. The part of the CDR3 DNA that was read is TGTGCCAGCAATCAGGGGGCGCACACAGATACG.

Worth noting for this clone: The read gets to within 3 residues of the CDR3 end, and the germline J gene fills in the rest. The chain links TRBV5-4 to TRBJ2-1; TRBD1 is a possible D gene (6 bases). Germline CDR1 SGHNT, CDR2 YYREEE (reference sequence). This CDR3 region has 16 residues. With 1 base removed from V and 0 bases from J, the gap between germline ends came to 11 bases. CDR3 DNA, as far as it was read: TGTGCCAGCAGCTTGATTGGACAGAGCTCCTACAATGAG. It yields the protein CASSLIGQSSYNE. The CDR3 reads in full as CASSLIGQSSYNEQFF.